The 22 T cell receptor beta chains listed next were all sequenced from one sample in a study of blood T cell repertoires in COVID-19. The data were produced by immunoSEQ multiplex PCR, yet TCRdb's version contains in-frame clones alone and is incomplete. The sample consists of roughly 200,000 clones, approximately 85% of them appearing once. Sequencing was performed on peripheral blood. The receptors here all came from a human donor with active or convalescent COVID-19. The donor label of this sample is uncertain.

The rearrangement links TRBV7-3 to TRBJ1-1; 9 nucleotides line up with TRBD1. This CDR3 has 12 amino acids. The V segment lost 5 bases and the J segment 11 bases; nucleotides outside the gene matches: 6. CDR1 SGHTA and CDR2 FQGTGA come from the germline V gene. CDR3 coding DNA: TGTGCCAGCAGCCAGACAGGGGGAGGTGCTTTCTTT. It encodes CASSQTGGGAFF.

This sequence joins TRBV7-2 and TRBJ1-2; no reliable D call. The V end was cut by 1 base, the J end by 6 bases, with 15 bases between. CDR1 is SGHTA and CDR2 is FQGNSA in the germline V gene. CDR3 length: 15 amino acids. The CDR3 DNA is TGTGCCAGCAGCTTAGGGACTTACGAAGGCAATGGCTACACCTTC. Translated: CASSLGTYEGNGYTF. The entire variable domain, with the rest obtained from reference TRBV7-2 and TRBJ1-2, is as follows: GAGVSQSPSNKVTEKGKDVELRCDPISGHTALYWYRQSLGQGLEFLIYFQGNSAPDKSGLPSDRFSAERTGGSVSTLTIQRTQQEDSAVYLCASSLGTYEGNGYTFGSGTRLTVV.

J is TRBJ2-3 and V is TRBV7-7; TRBD1 matches 8 bases. This CDR3 has 14 amino acids. Losses at the gene ends were 5 bases for V and 4 bases for J; bases not matched to a gene: 5. CDR1 and CDR2 from the germline V gene are SSHAT and FNYEAQ (reference sequence). This chain's CDR3 is CASSPGGYADTQYF. In DNA, the CDR3 is TGTGCCAGCAGCCCAGGGGGCTATGCAGATACGCAGTATTTT.

This clone was observed a single time. The gene calls are TRBV27 and TRBJ1-4; D possibly corresponds to TRBD1 (6 bases). V lost 6 bases and J lost 1, with 9 bases in between. This CDR3 has 14 residues. Germline V gene data show CDR1 as MNHEY and CDR2 as SMNVEV (reference sequence). In DNA form, the CDR3 reads TGTGCCAGCAGGATACAGGGAACTAATGAAAAACTGTTTTTT. Protein product: CASRIQGTNEKLFF.

The rearrangement joins TRBV7-3 to TRBJ2-2; the match to TRBD2 covers 7 bases. CDR1 is SGHTA, CDR2 FQGTGA, per germline. Losses at the gene ends were 4 bases for V and 0 bases for J; bases not matched to a gene: 5. The length of the CDR3 is 16 residues. CDR3 residues: CASSSSGNANTGELFF. CDR3 sequence (DNA): TGTGCCAGCAGCTCAAGCGGGAACGCGAACACCGGGGAGCTGTTTTTT.

The genes are TRBV18 and TRBJ2-7, with 7 bases aligning to TRBD1. Germline V gene sequence: CDR1 KGHSH, CDR2 LQKENI. The junction had 2 bases not matched to a gene; V was cut back by 3 bases and J by 3 bases. This CDR3 is built from 13 residues. In DNA form, the CDR3 reads TGTGCCAGCTCACCTAACAGGGGCTACGAGCAGTACTTC. Translation: CASSPNRGYEQYF.

The chain employs TRBV5-4 and TRBJ1-2, with 10 bases identical to TRBD1. CDR3 size: 15 residues. The J segment lost 7 bases and the V segment lost 0 bases, leaving 6 bases of the junction unmatched. CDR1 SGHNT and CDR2 YYREEE come from the germline V gene (reference sequence). The CDR3 sequence: CASSLAGQGSGGYTF. In DNA form, the CDR3 reads TGTGCCAGCAGCTTGGCGGGACAGGGGTCCGGTGGCTACACCTTC.

This clone was found once. The chain couples TRBV4-2 to TRBJ2-5; D not resolved. Germline lookup yields CDR1 LGHNA and CDR2 YNFKEQ. The V and J ends lost 1 base and 7 bases respectively, with 13 bases between them. This CDR3 region has 14 residues. Here the CDR3 reads CASSQAELKGTQYF. CDR3 coding DNA: TGTGCCAGCAGCCAAGCTGAACTAAAAGGGACCCAGTACTTC.

Concerning this clone itself: At one boundary the junction diverges from the germline segment, which might be a read error. The chain links TRBV28 to TRBJ2-2, with 11 positions matching TRBD2. There are 15 residues in the CDR3. Germline V gene data show CDR1 as MDHEN and CDR2 as SYDVKM. The CDR3: CASGLAGGHTGELFF. The CDR3 region has the DNA TGTGCCAGCGGTTTAGCGGGAGGGCACACCGGGGAGCTGTTTTTT.

The chain has TRBV6-1 and TRBJ1-5; tentative D call: TRBD1 (6 bases). The CDR3 contains 18 residues. CDR1 MNHNS and CDR2 SASEGT come from the germline V gene. The V end was cut by 0 bases, the J end by 0 bases, with 15 bases between. CDR3 in amino acids: CASSEAGGTTHSNQPQHF. The CDR3 nucleotides are TGTGCCAGCAGTGAAGCAGGTGGGACAACCCATAGCAATCAGCCCCAGCATTTT.

This sequence joins TRBV6-6 and TRBJ1-2; D remains ambiguous. This CDR3 has 14 amino acids. V lost 6 bases, J lost 8 bases, and 19 bases lay in between. Germline V gene data show CDR1 as MNHNY and CDR2 as SVGAGI (reference sequence). The CDR3 DNA sequence: TGTGCCAGCAGCTACACCGGGGATTCGAGAGGCTACACCTTC. Translating gives CASSYTGDSRGYTF.

This chain connects TRBV7-2 to TRBJ2-3; D unclear. The CDR3 contains 16 residues. Germline V gives CDR1 SGHTA, CDR2 FQGNSA. V lost 7 bases to trimming and J lost 0 bases, with 17 bases between them. The DNA of the CDR3 is TGTGCCAGCAATTCGGCAGGTACCGTTAGCACAGATACGCAGTATTTT. Protein: CASNSAGTVSTDTQYF.

The rearrangement links TRBV5-1 to TRBJ2-2; TRBD2 is a possible D gene (5 bases). Trimming removed 0 bases from V and 1 base from J, with 7 bases in between. Germline CDR1 and CDR2: SGHRS and YFSETQ. This CDR3 spans 15 amino acids. The chain's CDR3 is CASSLAGKNTGELFF. CDR3 bases: TGCGCCAGCAGCTTGGCGGGAAAGAACACCGGGGAGCTGTTTTTT.

The chain couples TRBV5-1 to TRBJ2-1; maybe TRBD1 (6 bases). The CDR3 is 17 amino acids. Germline values: CDR1 SGHRS, CDR2 YFSETQ. Trimming removed 0 bases at V and 0 bases at J, with 13 bases between. CDR3 loop: CASSLGTASGSYNEQFF. Here the CDR3 DNA reads TGCGCCAGCAGCTTGGGGACAGCCTCGGGCTCCTACAATGAGCAGTTCTTC.

This sequence joins TRBV5-1 and TRBJ2-1; D call uncertain. The germline gives CDR1 SGHRS, CDR2 YFSETQ. The CDR3 consists of 16 residues. V was trimmed by 4 bases and J by 0 bases, leaving 14 bases between them. The CDR3 spells CASSIAAVSSYNEQFF. The CDR3 coding sequence is TGCGCCAGCAGCATTGCGGCTGTGAGCTCCTACAATGAGCAGTTCTTC.

This sequence joins TRBV2 and TRBJ2-3; a weak D match, TRBD2 (6 bases). Trimming shortened V by 7 bases and J by 9 bases, and 26 bases separated the two germline ends. CDR3 length: 16 residues. Germline V gene data show CDR1 as SNHLY and CDR2 as FYNNEI. The CDR3 region has the DNA TGTGCCAGCAACCGGTGGAAGATGTCGGGAGCCGGGACGCAGTATTTT. This codes for CASNRWKMSGAGTQYF.

CDR3 nucleotide sequence: TGTGCCAGCAGCCAAGGCCTAGCGGGAGTGCTCCATGAGCAGTTCTTC. Residues: CASSQGLAGVLHEQFF. The J gene is TRBJ2-1, the V gene TRBV3-1 (or the pseudogene TRBV3-2), with 10 bases matching TRBD2. After removal of 1 base from V and 8 bases from J, the junction contained 8 bases not matched to a gene. This CDR3 comprises 16 residues. The germline V gene has CDR1 LGHDT and CDR2 YNNKEL (reference sequence).

CDR3 region: CASSLDLAGGGEQYF. In nucleotides, the CDR3 is TGTGCCAGCAGTTTAGACCTAGCGGGAGGGGGGGAGCAGTACTTC. V gene TRBV27 combines with J gene TRBJ2-7, with 12 nucleotides matching TRBD2. V lost 2 bases to trimming and J lost 7 bases; unmatched junction nucleotides: 6. This CDR3 region has 15 residues. CDR1 is MNHEY, CDR2 SMNVEV, per germline (reference sequence).

The rearrangement joins TRBV7-2 to TRBJ1-1, with D maybe TRBD1 (6 bases). The CDR3 loop spans 15 amino acids. Germline V CDR1 and CDR2: SGHTA, FQGNSA. V lost 1 base, J lost 7 bases, and 16 bases lay in between. Here the CDR3 reads CASSLGNRVWSEAFF. The CDR3 DNA follows: TGTGCCAGCAGCTTAGGAAACAGGGTTTGGAGTGAAGCTTTCTTT.

J is TRBJ1-2 and V is TRBV18; TRBD1 aligns across 10 bases. With V trimmed by 0 bases and J by 4 bases, 14 bases remained unmatched. The CDR3 covers 19 residues. The germline CDR1 and CDR2 sequences are KGHSH and LQKENI. CDR3: CASSPPWTGTGESRYGYTF. The DNA for the CDR3 is TGTGCCAGCTCACCACCGTGGACCGGGACAGGGGAATCACGCTATGGCTACACCTTC.

The chain has TRBV5-1 and TRBJ2-3; no firm D call. The CDR3 sequence is 15 residues long. Trimming cost V 0 bases and J 4 bases, with 12 bases left between them. Germline V gene lookup returns CDR1 SGHRS and CDR2 YFSETQ. CDR3 DNA sequence: TGCGCCAGCAGCTTGGGGTCAATGGGCCCAGATACGCAGTATTTT. Translating gives CASSLGSMGPDTQYF.

This chain links TRBV6-5 with TRBJ1-4; TRBD1 might be the D (5 bases). Trimming took off 0 bases at V and 5 bases at J, with 10 bases between the two ends. The CDR3 length is 15 residues. Germline V gives CDR1 MNHEY, CDR2 SVGAGI. CDR3 nucleotide sequence: TGTGCCAGCAGTTACTCGGGGCAGGAGAATGAAAAACTGTTTTTT. This codes for CASSYSGQENEKLFF.